The 20 T cell receptor beta chains reported below all come from one sample, sequenced in a study of blood T cell repertoires in COVID-19. The assay was immunoSEQ multiplex PCR, and TCRdb's table has in-frame clones only and misses some. The top ten clones hold roughly 8.8% of a sample with 230,000 or so clones, about four fifths of them seen once. Material for sequencing was peripheral blood. All receptors derive from a middle-aged man with active or convalescent COVID-19.

The V call is TRBV28, the J call TRBJ1-2; possible D gene TRBD1, 5 bases. V lost 7 bases to trimming and J lost 6 bases, with 12 bases between them. The CDR3 totals 12 residues. The germline V gene has CDR1 MDHEN and CDR2 SYDVKM. CDR3 sequence (DNA): TGTGCCAGCAACCAGGCGGGACATGGCTACACCTTC. Residues: CASNQAGHGYTF.

This chain connects TRBV11-3 to TRBJ2-1; D perhaps matches TRBD1 (6 bases). This CDR3 has 15 residues. Germline CDR1 SGHNT, CDR2 YENEEA. V dropped 5 bases and J dropped 5 bases, with 16 bases sitting between them. The CDR3 region has the DNA TGTGCCAGCAGCGCTCGCCTTAGACAGGACAATGAGCAGTTCTTC. It specifies CASSARLRQDNEQFF.

V usage is TRBV6-6 and J usage is TRBJ2-2; 8 bases align to TRBD2. V trimming: 6 bases; J trimming: 3 bases; junction bases outside the gene matches: 6. CDR3 size: 15 residues. From germline, CDR1 is MNHNY and CDR2 SVGAGI (reference sequence). CDR3 DNA: TGTGCCAGCAGGGGGCGGGGGGAACACACCGGGGAGCTGTTTTTT. It specifies CASRGRGEHTGELFF.

The V and J genes are TRBV10-3 and TRBJ1-6; perhaps TRBD1 as D (6 bases). With 2 bases removed from V and 11 bases from J, the gap between germline ends came to 13 bases. CDR3 length: 14 residues. The germline V gene encodes CDR1 ENHRY and CDR2 SYGVKD. The CDR3 DNA reads TGTGCCATCAGTGAGGAACAGGGAGGGGCACCCCTCCACTTT. It specifies CAISEEQGGAPLHF.

V gene TRBV25-1 combines with J gene TRBJ2-4, with 7 bases lining up with TRBD2. CDR1 MGHDK and CDR2 SYGVNS come from the germline V gene. V lost 1 base to trimming and J lost 7 bases; unmatched junction nucleotides: 7. This CDR3 contains 15 residues. CDR3 nucleotides: TGTGCCAGCAGTGAATCGGGGGGACCCAGGAACATTCAGTACTTC. Translation: CASSESGGPRNIQYF.

The chain's CDR3 is CASNFAGSYEQYF. The DNA for the CDR3 is TGTGCCAGCAACTTCGCGGGGTCCTACGAGCAGTACTTC. The chain is built from TRBV6-5 and TRBJ2-7, with D perhaps matching TRBD2 (6 bases). The CDR3 contains 13 residues. V lost 7 bases to trimming and J lost 1 base, with 11 bases between them. Germline V gene lookup returns CDR1 MNHEY and CDR2 SVGAGI.

The chain has TRBV4-1 and TRBJ2-1; no firm D call. The CDR3 length is 13 residues. CDR1 is MGHRA, CDR2 YSYEKL, per germline. Trimming pared 1 base from V and 4 bases from J, leaving 5 bases between. CDR3 sequence reads: CASSQVEYNEQFF. CDR3 sequence (DNA): TGCGCCAGCAGCCAAGTGGAGTACAATGAGCAGTTCTTC.

This chain uses TRBV19 with TRBJ1-3; weak D call: TRBD1 (6 bases). Germline assignment: CDR1 LNHDA and CDR2 SQIVND (reference sequence). V dropped 2 bases and J dropped 9 bases, with 23 bases sitting between them. The CDR3 spans 17 residues. The CDR3 sequence is CASSIRQGFGPKTTIYF. CDR3 nucleotides: TGTGCCAGTAGTATACGCCAGGGGTTTGGCCCCAAGACCACCATATATTTT.

The genes are TRBV3-1 (or the pseudogene TRBV3-2) and TRBJ1-3; D ambiguous. The ends were cut back, 1 base at V and 6 bases at J, with 10 bases in the middle. This CDR3 spans 14 amino acids. Germline V gene sequence: CDR1 LGHDT, CDR2 YNNKEL (reference sequence). The CDR3 DNA reads as TGTGCCAGCAGCCAAGTGGCGGCCAAAAACACCATATATTTT. It translates to CASSQVAAKNTIYF.

V and J are TRBV3-1 (or the pseudogene TRBV3-2) and TRBJ2-5; weak D call: TRBD2 (6 bases). V shed 6 bases and J shed 7 bases, with 12 bases lying between them. The germline gives CDR1 LGHDT, CDR2 YNNKEL (reference sequence). The CDR3 is 12 residues long. The DNA of the CDR3 is TGTGCCAGCAGGGACTATGCGGGGACCCAGTACTTC. Translation gives CASRDYAGTQYF.

The genes are TRBV28 and TRBJ2-7; the D gene is possibly TRBD1 (6 bases). The CDR3 runs 15 residues. Germline CDR1 is MDHEN and CDR2 is SYDVKM. The V end was cut by 5 bases, the J end by 1 base, with 15 bases between. The chain's CDR3 is CASSKTGFGSYEQYF. The CDR3 DNA reads as TGTGCCAGCAGTAAAACAGGGTTCGGGTCCTACGAGCAGTACTTC.

This clone was seen just once. The chain is built from TRBV14 and TRBJ1-2, with TRBD1 identical over 10 bases. Germline V lookup: CDR1 SGHDN, CDR2 FVKESK. CDR3 size: 15 residues. V was pared by 5 bases and J by 8 bases, with 11 bases of the junction left unmatched. The CDR3 nucleotides are TGTGCCAGCAGCTCACGACAGGGGGCACGTCGGGGCTACACCTTC. Its protein product is CASSSRQGARRGYTF.

This chain connects TRBV27 to TRBJ1-1; D gene uncertain. With 3 bases removed from V and 3 bases from J, the gap between germline ends came to 14 bases. This CDR3 spans 15 amino acids. Germline CDR1 MNHEY, CDR2 SMNVEV (reference sequence). As DNA, the CDR3 is TGTGCCAGCAGTTTCATTGGCCCCTTTGACACTGAAGCTTTCTTT. Protein sequence: CASSFIGPFDTEAFF.

The CDR3 bases are TGTGCCAGCGGGGCGGGCAGGGGGTATGGCTACACCTTC. Protein product: CASGAGRGYGYTF. V gene TRBV27 combines with J gene TRBJ1-2; TRBD1 aligns across 7 bases. Per the germline V gene, CDR1 is MNHEY and CDR2 is SMNVEV (reference sequence). V lost 8 bases to trimming and J lost 5 bases; unmatched junction nucleotides: 8. This CDR3 is 13 amino acids long.

The V gene is TRBV2, the J gene TRBJ2-5, with 10 bases that match TRBD1. This CDR3 has 15 amino acids. Germline assignment: CDR1 SNHLY and CDR2 FYNNEI. V was clipped by 6 bases and J by 1 base; unmatched bases: 5. CDR3 in amino acids: CASSLGTGVQETQYF. The CDR3 DNA sequence: TGTGCCAGCAGCCTAGGGACAGGGGTCCAAGAGACCCAGTACTTC.

The gene calls are TRBV18 and TRBJ1-2; 8 bases match TRBD1. The CDR3 runs 16 residues. The V gene end was trimmed by 0 bases and the J gene end by 9 bases; junction bases not matched to a gene: 12. Per germline, CDR1 KGHSH and CDR2 LQKENI. The CDR3 sequence is CASSPPATEGQGRYTF. The CDR3 DNA reads TGTGCCAGCTCACCACCTGCAACAGAAGGACAGGGTCGCTACACCTTC.

The chain links TRBV10-2 to TRBJ2-7, with 7 bases lining up with TRBD1. The germline V gene encodes CDR1 WSHSY and CDR2 SAAADI. The CDR3 runs 13 residues. V shed 2 bases and J 6 bases; nucleotides not matched to a gene: 4. The CDR3 protein is CASSEGTVPEQYF. CDR3 in DNA: TGCGCCAGCAGTGAGGGGACAGTCCCCGAGCAGTACTTC.

The V call is TRBV5-1, the J call TRBJ2-5, with 8 bases that match TRBD2. CDR3 length: 14 amino acids. V was pared by 4 bases and J by 5 bases, with 7 bases of the junction left unmatched. CDR1 is SGHRS and CDR2 is YFSETQ in the germline V gene. CDR3 amino acids: CASSRGLVGETQYF. The CDR3 DNA is TGCGCCAGCAGCAGGGGACTAGTTGGCGAGACCCAGTACTTC. Filled out from reference TRBV5-1 and TRBJ2-5, the complete variable domain reads KAGVTQTPRYLIKTRGQQVTLSCSPISGHRSVSWYQQTPGQGLQFLFEYFSETQRNKGNFPGRFSGRQFSNSRSEMNVSTLELGDSALYLCASSRGLVGETQYFGPGTRLLVL.

This rearrangement joins TRBV2 to TRBJ1-5; no clear D gene. V was clipped by 4 bases and J by 0 bases, with 7 bases between them. Germline V CDR1 and CDR2: SNHLY, FYNNEI. This CDR3 is 14 amino acids long. CDR3 nucleotides: TGTGCCAGCAGTGTAGGACTTAGCAATCAGCCCCAGCATTTT. Its protein is CASSVGLSNQPQHF.

The CDR3 nucleotides read TGTGCCAGCACCCTGGGACTAGCGGGAGGCGGTGAGCAGTTCTTC. This gives the protein CASTLGLAGGGEQFF. The chain links TRBV14 to TRBJ2-1; TRBD2 matches 15 bases. V gave up 7 bases and J gave up 9 bases; unmatched junction bases: 7. The germline V gene encodes CDR1 SGHDN and CDR2 FVKESK. This CDR3 has 15 residues.